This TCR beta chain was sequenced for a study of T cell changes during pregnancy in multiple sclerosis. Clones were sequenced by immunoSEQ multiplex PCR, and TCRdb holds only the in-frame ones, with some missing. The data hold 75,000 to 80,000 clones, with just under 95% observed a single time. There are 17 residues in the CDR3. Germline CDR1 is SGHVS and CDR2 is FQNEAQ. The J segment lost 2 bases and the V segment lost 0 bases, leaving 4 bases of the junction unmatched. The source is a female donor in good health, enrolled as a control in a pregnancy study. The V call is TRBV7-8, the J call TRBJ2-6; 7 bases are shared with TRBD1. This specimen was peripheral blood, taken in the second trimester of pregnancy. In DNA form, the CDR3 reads TGTGCCAGCAGCTTAGCTGGACAGGTACCTGGGGCCAACGTCCTGACTTTC. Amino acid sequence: CASSLAGQVPGANVLTF.